What follows describes a single T cell receptor (beta chain). The data were obtained in a study of T cell changes during pregnancy in multiple sclerosis. Sequencing used immunoSEQ multiplex PCR; TCRdb keeps in-frame clones, though not all of them. The sample records some 70,000 clones, about 88% being singletons. From germline, CDR1 is SQVTM and CDR2 ANQGSEA. This CDR3 region has 16 residues. With 6 bases clipped from V and 2 bases from J, the junction kept 6 bases outside the gene matches. The chain links TRBV29-1 to TRBJ2-1; 14 bases agree with TRBD2. Sequenced material: peripheral blood, taken before pregnancy. This clonotype was sampled from a female donor with multiple sclerosis, enrolled in a pregnancy study. Written as DNA, the CDR3 is TGCAGCGTGGTGGGACTAGCGGGAGAGACCTACAATGAGCAGTTCTTC. This encodes CSVVGLAGETYNEQFF.